The 21 T cell receptor beta chains below were found in one sample sequenced in a study of shared clonotypes between healthy human individuals. Clones were read by immunoSEQ multiplex PCR, and TCRdb kept only the in-frame ones, dropping some. The sample holds about 2.4 million clones; 93% are singletons and the top ten take 0.35% to 0.45%. Sequenced: naive CD4+ T cells from PBMCs. Subset specified: CD45RA+ positively selected. These receptors were taken from a man aged 18 to 30 in good health. Some clones in this sample may be carry-over from other donors' samples.

The rearrangement uses TRBV29-1 and TRBJ1-1, with TRBD1 as a possible D gene (6 bases). Trimming stripped 4 bases from V and 1 base from J, with 13 bases between. The CDR3 totals 14 residues. CDR1 and CDR2 (germline): SQVTM, ANQGSEA. Written as DNA, the CDR3 is TGCAGCGTTGGGGGGGCCTCCTGGAACACTGAAGCTTTCTTT. Its protein product is CSVGGASWNTEAFF. Variable domain in full (rest from reference TRBV29-1 and TRBJ1-1): SAVISQKPSRDICQRGTSLTIQCQVDSQVTMMFWYRQQPGQSLTLIATANQGSEATYESGFVIDKFPISRPNLTFSTLTVSNMSPEDSSIYLCSVGGASWNTEAFFGQGTRLTVV.

Regarding this clone: The identical CDR3 is also encoded by other nucleotide sequences in the sample. The rearrangement uses TRBV30 and TRBJ2-7; 7 bases line up with TRBD1. V shed 1 base, J shed 2 bases, and the junction held 2 bases outside the gene matches. CDR3 length: 13 residues. Germline values: CDR1 GTSNPN, CDR2 SVGIG (reference sequence). This chain's CDR3 is CAWSADRAYEQYF. The CDR3 DNA follows: TGTGCCTGGAGTGCTGACAGGGCCTACGAGCAGTACTTC.

This sequence joins TRBV19 and TRBJ2-7; D may be TRBD2 (5 bases). The CDR3 runs 14 residues. In germline, CDR1 is LNHDA, CDR2 SQIVND (reference sequence). V lost 3 bases, J lost 6 bases, and 15 bases lay in between. The CDR3, as DNA: TGTGCCAGTAGTATCGGGCGAGCGGCTCCCGAGCAGTACTTC. It specifies CASSIGRAAPEQYF.

This rearrangement joins TRBV7-8 to TRBJ2-5; D remains unclear. CDR1 and CDR2 (germline): SGHVS, FQNEAQ. With 3 bases removed from V and 7 bases from J, the gap between germline ends came to 9 bases. The CDR3 contains 12 residues. Written as DNA, the CDR3 is TGTGCCAGCAGCTTCCAACGAGGGACCCAGTACTTC. Protein: CASSFQRGTQYF.

The rearrangement joins TRBV2 to TRBJ2-5; D ambiguous. The V gene lost 2 bases and the J gene lost 13 bases, with 8 bases spanning the gap. Germline V gives CDR1 SNHLY, CDR2 FYNNEI. This CDR3 is built from 10 residues. For the CDR3, the DNA is TGTGCCAGCAGTGAACTGGGTTCGTACTTC. Protein: CASSELGSYF. Supplemented by reference TRBV2 and TRBJ2-5, the full variable domain reads EPEVTQTPSHQVTQMGQEVILRCVPISNHLYFYWYRQILGQKVEFLVSFYNNEISEKSEIFDDQFSVERPDGSNFTLKIRSTKLEDSAMYFCASSELGSYFGPGTRLLVL.

V and J are TRBV28 and TRBJ2-3; 8 nucleotides line up with TRBD1. V lost 4 bases and J lost 5; bases outside the gene matches: 5. The CDR3 is 14 amino acids. Germline V gene lookup returns CDR1 MDHEN and CDR2 SYDVKM. The CDR3 nucleotides are TGTGCCAGCAGTTCTCAGGGGGCGGGAGATACGCAGTATTTT. Its translation: CASSSQGAGDTQYF.

The chain joins TRBV6-5 to TRBJ2-7; tentative D call: TRBD1 (6 bases). CDR3 length: 15 residues. Looked up from germline, CDR1 is MNHEY and CDR2 is SVGAGI. Trimming stripped 2 bases from V and 1 base from J, with 12 bases between. The CDR3 protein is CASSYQGQWSYEQYF. The CDR3 DNA is TGTGCCAGCAGTTACCAGGGGCAATGGTCCTACGAGCAGTACTTC.

The chain couples TRBV29-1 to TRBJ2-1; TRBD1 might be the D (7 bases). Germline CDR1 reads SQVTM; CDR2 reads ANQGSEA. The V and J ends lost 6 bases and 2 bases respectively, with 17 bases between them. The CDR3 covers 15 residues. The CDR3 region has the DNA TGCAGCGTGGAAAAGGTCAGGGGGGCCTACAATGAGCAGTTCTTC. This gives the protein CSVEKVRGAYNEQFF.

This clone was observed a few times. This CDR3 is also generated by other DNA sequences in the sample. This sequence joins TRBV5-1 and TRBJ1-5, with 7 bases fitting TRBD1. The CDR3 length is 14 residues. The junction had 0 bases not matched to a gene; V was cut back by 1 base and J by 2 bases. Germline V gives CDR1 SGHRS, CDR2 YFSETQ. The CDR3 here is CASSLTGGNQPQHF. In DNA form, the CDR3 reads TGCGCCAGCAGCTTGACAGGGGGCAATCAGCCCCAGCATTTT.

V gene TRBV5-1 combines with J gene TRBJ2-5; 7 bases fit TRBD2. CDR3 size: 16 residues. Trimming at V came to 4 bases and at J to 1 base, leaving 10 bases not matched to a gene. Germline lookup yields CDR1 SGHRS and CDR2 YFSETQ. CDR3 region: CASSRRAASGQETQYF. As DNA, the CDR3 is TGCGCCAGCAGCCGAAGGGCGGCTAGCGGCCAAGAGACCCAGTACTTC.

The chain carries TRBV18 and TRBJ1-2, with TRBD1 as a possible D gene (6 bases). The CDR3 is 13 amino acids. Trimming removed 1 base at V and 8 bases at J, with 11 bases between. Germline CDR1 KGHSH, CDR2 LQKENI. The CDR3 bases are TGTGCCAGCTCACCACTATCTGGACAGGGCTACACCTTC. Residues: CASSPLSGQGYTF.

This clone was recorded only once. J is TRBJ1-4 and V is TRBV4-2; D gene ambiguous. Trimming stripped 2 bases from V and 10 bases from J, with 11 bases between. The CDR3 has 13 residues. Germline-derived CDR1 and CDR2 are LGHNA and YNFKEQ. The CDR3 DNA reads TGTGCCAGCAGCCAATCTACGCAGGCAAAACTGTTTTTT. It codes for CASSQSTQAKLFF.

The J gene is TRBJ1-5, the V gene TRBV19, with D perhaps TRBD1 (6 bases). V was pared by 5 bases and J by 0 bases, with 11 bases between. The CDR3 spans 15 residues. CDR1 is LNHDA, CDR2 SQIVND, per germline (reference sequence). In DNA form, the CDR3 reads TGTGCCAGTAGTGGGATGGACAGTAGCAATCAGCCCCAGCATTTT. Translating it yields CASSGMDSSNQPQHF.

This clone has more than one count but fewer than ten. Other DNA sequences within the sample encode an identical CDR3. The CDR3 DNA follows: TGTGCCAGCAGTGAAGGGGGCACTAATGAAAAACTGTTTTTT. It translates to CASSEGGTNEKLFF. V is TRBV2 and J is TRBJ1-4; D perhaps matches TRBD1 (5 bases). This CDR3 spans 14 amino acids. Germline V gives CDR1 SNHLY, CDR2 FYNNEI. The germline V and J ends were trimmed by 1 base and 2 bases, with 5 bases remaining between them.

This clone has just one count. The genes are TRBV7-3 and TRBJ1-2; D perhaps matches TRBD1 (5 bases). The germline gives CDR1 SGHTA, CDR2 FQGTGA. The V gene lost 0 bases and the J gene lost 6 bases, with 11 bases spanning the gap. This CDR3 has 14 amino acids. The CDR3, as DNA: TGTGCCAGCAGCTTAACGGGGGGAGCGGATGGCTACACCTTC. Protein sequence: CASSLTGGADGYTF.

The genes are TRBV6-5 and TRBJ2-7; TRBD1 or TRBD2 may be the D gene (6 bases each). Germline CDR1 and CDR2: MNHEY and SVGAGI. V was trimmed by 5 bases and J by 6 bases, leaving 17 bases between them. This CDR3 spans 14 amino acids. Written as DNA, the CDR3 is TGTGCCAGCAGTCAGACAGGACCGGGAGTCGAGCAGTACTTC. Residues: CASSQTGPGVEQYF.

The rearrangement joins TRBV9 to TRBJ2-7; unclear D gene. The CDR3 has 14 residues. Germline CDR1 SGDLS, CDR2 YYNGEE. Trimming stripped 2 bases from V and 5 bases from J, with 14 bases between. CDR3 sequence (DNA): TGTGCCAGCAGCGTCGGCTCGGAATACGACGAGCAGTACTTC. Translating gives CASSVGSEYDEQYF. Looking up the rest from reference TRBV9 and TRBJ2-7 gives the full variable domain: DSGVTQTPKHLITATGQRVTLRCSPRSGDLSVYWYQQSLDQGLQFLIQYYNGEERAKGNILERFSAQQFPDLHSELNLSSLELGDSALYFCASSVGSEYDEQYFGPGTRLTVT.

This clone was recorded once. The rearrangement joins TRBV7-8 to TRBJ2-7; 7 bases agree with TRBD1. Looked up from germline, CDR1 is SGHVS and CDR2 is FQNEAQ. The V segment lost 5 bases and the J segment 4 bases; nucleotides outside the gene matches: 11. There are 15 residues in the CDR3. CDR3 coding DNA: TGTGCCAGCAGCCCATCAGGGGGAATTATGTACGAGCAGTACTTC. Encoded protein: CASSPSGGIMYEQYF. Based on the CDR3 plus reference TRBV7-8 and TRBJ2-7, the full variable domain is GAGVSQSPRYKVAKRGQDVALRCDPISGHVSLFWYQQALGQGPEFLTYFQNEAQLDKSGLPSDRFFAERPEGSVSTLKIQRTQQEDSAVYLCASSPSGGIMYEQYFGPGTRLTVT.

The chain employs TRBV19 and TRBJ1-1; TRBD1 agrees at 9 bases. The CDR3 loop spans 14 amino acids. Germline V gene data show CDR1 as LNHDA and CDR2 as SQIVND (reference sequence). J lost 4 bases, V lost 6 bases, and 6 bases had no gene match. The CDR3 bases are TGTGCCAGTAGACCGGACAGGGGATCCACTGAAGCTTTCTTT. Translation: CASRPDRGSTEAFF. The whole variable domain, remainder taken from reference TRBV19 and TRBJ1-1, is DGGITQSPKYLFRKEGQNVTLSCEQNLNHDAMYWYRQDPGQGLRLIYYSQIVNDFQKGDIAEGYSVSREKKESFPLTVTSAQKNPTAFYLCASRPDRGSTEAFFGQGTRLTVV.

The chain carries TRBV6-5 and TRBJ1-3, with D perhaps TRBD1 (5 bases). Per the germline V gene, CDR1 is MNHEY and CDR2 is SVGAGI. V lost 7 bases and J lost 0, with 10 bases in between. The CDR3 contains 14 residues. DNA of the CDR3: TGTGCCAGCAAGCCGACAGTCTCTGGAAACACCATATATTTT. Translated: CASKPTVSGNTIYF.

This chain connects TRBV28 to TRBJ2-1; TRBD2 agrees at 10 bases. CDR1 and CDR2 (germline): MDHEN, SYDVKM. CDR3 size: 14 residues. Germline trimming cut 4 bases from V and 7 bases from J; bases unmatched to any gene: 4. CDR3 nucleotide sequence: TGTGCCAGCAGTTCAGCGGGAGGGCGGAATGAGCAGTTCTTC. Its protein product is CASSSAGGRNEQFF.